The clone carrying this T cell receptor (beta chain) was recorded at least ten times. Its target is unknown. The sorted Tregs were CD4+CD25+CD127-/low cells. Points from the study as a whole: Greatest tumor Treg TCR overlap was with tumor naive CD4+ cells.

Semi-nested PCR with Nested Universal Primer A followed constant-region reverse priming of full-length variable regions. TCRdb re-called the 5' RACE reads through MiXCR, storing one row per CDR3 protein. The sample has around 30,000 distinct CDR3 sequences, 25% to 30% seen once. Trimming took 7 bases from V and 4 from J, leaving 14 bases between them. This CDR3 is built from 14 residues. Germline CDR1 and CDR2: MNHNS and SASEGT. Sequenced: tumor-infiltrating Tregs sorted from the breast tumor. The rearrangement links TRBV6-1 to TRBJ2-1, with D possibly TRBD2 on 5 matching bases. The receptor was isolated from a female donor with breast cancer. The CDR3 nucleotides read TGTGCCAGCAACACTAGAATGGGGTACAATGAGCAGTTCTTC. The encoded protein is CASNTRMGYNEQFF.